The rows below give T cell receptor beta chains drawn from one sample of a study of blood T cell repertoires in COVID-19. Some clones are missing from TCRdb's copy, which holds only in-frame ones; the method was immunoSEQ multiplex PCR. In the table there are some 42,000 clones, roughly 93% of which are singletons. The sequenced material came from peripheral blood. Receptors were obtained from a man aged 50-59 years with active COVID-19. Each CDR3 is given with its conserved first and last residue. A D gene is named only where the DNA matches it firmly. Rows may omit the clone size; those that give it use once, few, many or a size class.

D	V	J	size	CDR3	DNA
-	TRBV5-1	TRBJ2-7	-	CASRRDGAYEQYF	TGCGCCAGCAGGCGGGACGGAGCCTACGAGCAGTACTTC
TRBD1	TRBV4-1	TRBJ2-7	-	CASSLGTGSSGRIYEQYF	TGCGCCAGCAGCCTCGGGACAGGGTCTTCGGGACGAATCTACGAGCAGTACTTC
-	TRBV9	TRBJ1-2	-	CASSVAGNYGYTF	TGTGCCAGCAGCGTAGCGGGGAACTATGGCTACACCTTC
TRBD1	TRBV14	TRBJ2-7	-	CASSQDDKGQGEEQYF	TGTGCCAGCAGCCAAGATGATAAGGGACAGGGCGAGGAGCAGTACTTC
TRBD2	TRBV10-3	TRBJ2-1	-	CAISERGELQFF	TGTGCCATCAGTGAGCGGGGGGAGTTGCAGTTCTTC
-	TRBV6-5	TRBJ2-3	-	CASSYSILRPDTQYF	TGTGCCAGCAGTTACTCGATACTACGGCCGGATACGCAGTATTTT
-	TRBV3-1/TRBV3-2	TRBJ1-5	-	CASSHGPGLRGNQPQHF	TGTGCCAGCAGCCACGGACCCGGACTGCGTGGCAATCAGCCCCAGCATTTT
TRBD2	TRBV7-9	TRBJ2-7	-	CASSPSGRAYEQYF	TGTGCCAGCAGCCCTAGCGGGAGGGCTTACGAGCAGTACTTC
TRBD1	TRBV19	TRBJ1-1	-	CASSLITGGPAEAFF	TGTGCCAGTAGCCTGATCACAGGGGGCCCGGCTGAAGCTTTCTTT
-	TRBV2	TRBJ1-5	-	CASRASFSNQPQHF	TGTGCCAGCAGGGCCTCCTTTAGCAATCAGCCCCAGCATTTT
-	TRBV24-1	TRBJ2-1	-	CATSDFKGMDEQFF	TGTGCCACCAGTGATTTTAAGGGGATGGATGAGCAGTTCTTC
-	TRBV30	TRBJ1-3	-	CAWSSRGNTIYF	TGTGCCTGGAGCTCGAGGGGAAACACCATATATTTT
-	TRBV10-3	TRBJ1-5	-	CAISVGLNNQPQHF	TGTGCCATCAGTGTTGGGCTGAACAATCAGCCCCAGCATTTT
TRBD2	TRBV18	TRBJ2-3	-	CASSPLSGSTDTQYF	TGTGCCAGCTCACCACTTAGCGGGAGCACAGATACGCAGTATTTT
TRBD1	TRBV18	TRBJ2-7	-	CASSPSLDRGYEQYF	TGTGCCAGCTCACCATCTCTAGACAGGGGCTACGAGCAGTACTTC
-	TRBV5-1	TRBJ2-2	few	CASSFDSEITGELFF	TGCGCCAGCAGCTTTGATAGCGAGATCACCGGGGAGCTGTTTTTT
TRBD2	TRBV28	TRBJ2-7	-	CASSRGLAGVGSYEQYF	TGTGCCAGCAGCCGAGGACTAGCGGGAGTAGGGTCCTACGAGCAGTACTTC
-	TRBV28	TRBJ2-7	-	CASSLGTTGLAAYEQYF	TGTGCCAGCAGTTTAGGTACTACAGGGTTAGCCGCCTACGAGCAGTACTTC
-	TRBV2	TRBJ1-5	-	CASRDIYSNQPQHF	TGTGCCAGCAGGGACATCTATAGCAATCAGCCCCAGCATTTT
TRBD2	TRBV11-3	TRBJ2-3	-	CASSFSSGRVTDTQYF	TGTGCCAGCAGCTTTTCCAGCGGGAGAGTTACAGATACGCAGTATTTT
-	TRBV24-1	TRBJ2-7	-	CATSDFIGGRYF	TGTGCCACCAGTGATTTTATAGGGGGTCGGTACTTC
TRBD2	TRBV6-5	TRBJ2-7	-	CASSVLAGAYEQYF	TGTGCCAGCAGCGTCTTAGCGGGGGCCTACGAGCAGTACTTC
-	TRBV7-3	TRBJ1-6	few	CASSLGDSPLHF	TGTGCCAGCAGCCTAGGAGATTCACCCCTCCACTTT
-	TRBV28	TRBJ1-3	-	CASSLRSSGNTIYF	TGTGCCAGCAGTTTGAGGAGCTCTGGAAACACCATATATTTT
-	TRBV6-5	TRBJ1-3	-	CASTEGGVGNTIYF	TGTGCCAGCACCGAGGGTGGTGTTGGAAACACCATATATTTT
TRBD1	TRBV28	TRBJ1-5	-	CASGGQGSQPQHF	TGTGCCAGCGGTGGACAGGGAAGTCAGCCCCAGCATTTT
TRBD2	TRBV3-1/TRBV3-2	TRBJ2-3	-	CASSQGIAGGTDTQYF	TGTGCCAGCAGCCAAGGGATAGCGGGAGGAACAGATACGCAGTATTTT
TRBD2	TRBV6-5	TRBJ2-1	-	CASSYLGTSGSNEQFF	TGTGCCAGCAGTTACCTGGGGACTAGCGGGAGCAATGAGCAGTTCTTC
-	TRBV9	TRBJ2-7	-	CASSRSPGSEGYEQYF	TGTGCCAGCAGCCGCAGCCCAGGGTCAGAAGGCTACGAGCAGTACTTC
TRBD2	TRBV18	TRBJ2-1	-	CASSQLAESSYNEQFF	TGTGCCAGCTCGCAACTAGCGGAGAGCTCCTACAATGAGCAGTTCTTC
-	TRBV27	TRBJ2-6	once	CASSSRVDGANVLTF	TGTGCCAGCAGTTCCAGGGTGGACGGGGCCAACGTCCTGACTTTC
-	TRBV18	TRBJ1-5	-	CASSGESSFNQPQHF	TGTGCCAGCTCTGGGGAGTCCAGCTTCAATCAGCCCCAGCATTTT
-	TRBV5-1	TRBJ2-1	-	CASSPIGGTDNEQFF	TGCGCCAGCAGCCCGATAGGCGGGACTGACAATGAGCAGTTCTTC
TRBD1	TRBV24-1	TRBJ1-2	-	CATSDGQGSNYGYTF	TGTGCCACCAGTGACGGACAGGGGAGTAACTATGGCTACACCTTC
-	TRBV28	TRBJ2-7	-	CASTGNSYEQYF	TGTGCCAGCACGGGTAATTCCTACGAGCAGTACTTC
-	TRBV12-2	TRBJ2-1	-	CASRLPNPGTSGSGEQFF	TGTGCAAGTCGCTTACCTAATCCAGGGACTAGCGGGAGTGGTGAGCAGTTCTTC
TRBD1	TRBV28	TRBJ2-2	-	CASTPDRGDTGELFF	TGTGCCAGCACCCCGGACAGGGGTGACACCGGGGAGCTGTTTTTT
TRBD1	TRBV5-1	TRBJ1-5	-	CASRETGGSQPQHF	TGCGCCAGCAGAGAGACAGGGGGCAGTCAGCCCCAGCATTTT